Listed below are T cell receptor beta chains from one sample, sequenced in a study of T cell responses to AZD1222 COVID-19 vaccine. Measured with immunoSEQ multiplex PCR; TCRdb has only the in-frame clones, and not every one. The sample includes some 140,000 clones, more than 85% seen only once; the top ten take about 3.2%. Source: peripheral blood, taken on day 0 of AZD1222 vaccination. The receptors were gathered from an adult in good health. Both conserved end residues are part of each CDR3. The order of the fields is V gene, D gene, J gene, CDR3 protein. D genes are given only for firm matches.

v_gene: TRBV28
d_gene: -
j_gene: TRBJ2-7
CDR3aa: CASFTGDTSTYF

v_gene: TRBV5-1
d_gene: -
j_gene: TRBJ1-6
CDR3aa: CASSLQDTLNSPLHF

v_gene: TRBV13
d_gene: -
j_gene: TRBJ2-2
CDR3aa: CASSLGSSNTGELFF

v_gene: TRBV5-4
d_gene: TRBD2
j_gene: TRBJ2-5
CDR3aa: CASSLGTSGRETQYF

v_gene: TRBV27
d_gene: TRBD2
j_gene: TRBJ2-7
CDR3aa: CASSRDYSEQYF

v_gene: TRBV6-5
d_gene: -
j_gene: TRBJ2-7
CDR3aa: CASSYRDGPYEQYF

v_gene: TRBV9
d_gene: -
j_gene: TRBJ1-2
CDR3aa: CASSVSPSGIYGYTF

v_gene: TRBV9
d_gene: -
j_gene: TRBJ2-1
CDR3aa: CASSGTLSSYNEQFF

v_gene: TRBV21-1
d_gene: -
j_gene: TRBJ2-1
CDR3aa: CASPYNEQFF

v_gene: TRBV28
d_gene: -
j_gene: TRBJ1-1
CDR3aa: CASSHANTEAFF

v_gene: TRBV18
d_gene: -
j_gene: TRBJ2-3
CDR3aa: CASSPQEDTQYF

v_gene: TRBV28
d_gene: -
j_gene: TRBJ1-5
CDR3aa: CASEPGPRSNQPQHF

v_gene: TRBV9
d_gene: -
j_gene: TRBJ1-1
CDR3aa: CASSVTGQNTEAFF

v_gene: TRBV6-5
d_gene: -
j_gene: TRBJ2-4
CDR3aa: CASTLDRNIQYF

v_gene: TRBV2
d_gene: -
j_gene: TRBJ2-7
CDR3aa: CASNARDIDTYEQYF

v_gene: TRBV5-1
d_gene: TRBD2
j_gene: TRBJ2-7
CDR3aa: CASSGQGGSYEQYF

v_gene: TRBV6-2/TRBV6-3
d_gene: TRBD2
j_gene: TRBJ2-7
CDR3aa: CASSYSLRTSGLYEQYF

v_gene: TRBV7-9
d_gene: TRBD1
j_gene: TRBJ2-7
CDR3aa: CASQQGKSSYEQYF

v_gene: TRBV9
d_gene: -
j_gene: TRBJ2-1
CDR3aa: CASSVASGRRSSYNEQFF

v_gene: TRBV7-9
d_gene: -
j_gene: TRBJ2-7
CDR3aa: CASSPPGDKSGAYEQYF

v_gene: TRBV29-1
d_gene: -
j_gene: TRBJ2-7
CDR3aa: CSARGTFSFGEEQYF

v_gene: TRBV9
d_gene: -
j_gene: TRBJ2-5
CDR3aa: CASSGGLRLTETQYF

v_gene: TRBV19
d_gene: -
j_gene: TRBJ1-2
CDR3aa: CASSIDRQPHYGYTF

v_gene: TRBV19
d_gene: -
j_gene: TRBJ1-3
CDR3aa: CASMSSGGSGNTIYF

v_gene: TRBV6-5
d_gene: -
j_gene: TRBJ2-1
CDR3aa: CASTPTRDRNEQFF

v_gene: TRBV9
d_gene: -
j_gene: TRBJ2-1
CDR3aa: CASSVAPLNEQFF

v_gene: TRBV18
d_gene: TRBD1
j_gene: TRBJ1-1
CDR3aa: CASSPVTGVGMNTEAFF

v_gene: TRBV6-5
d_gene: TRBD1
j_gene: TRBJ1-5
CDR3aa: CASRHRGQNQPQHF

v_gene: TRBV7-8
d_gene: -
j_gene: TRBJ1-1
CDR3aa: CASSLPGALVVKGVNTEAFF

v_gene: TRBV6-1
d_gene: TRBD1
j_gene: TRBJ2-7
CDR3aa: CASSETGGAYSFEQYF